The 26 T cell receptor beta chains in this list originate from one sample, sequenced in a study of beta chain features in type 1 diabetes. Study results and caveats: TCRB CDR3s were moderately but significantly shorter in Type 1 diabetes patients in all four CD4+ subsets.

The isolated RNA, all of it, was reverse transcribed, so expressed TCRB transcripts were what got sequenced. Profiled with immunoSEQ multiplex PCR; TCRdb holds only in-frame clones, not every one. Of a few hundred thousand clones listed, about 10% are singletons. These TCRs' antigens remain unknown. The sample comprised central memory CD4+ T cells from blood. These receptors were collected from a man aged 25-45 years with type 1 diabetes.

This chain connects TRBV11-2 to TRBJ2-1; 10 bases agree with TRBD1. CDR1 is SGHAT and CDR2 is FQNNGV in the germline V gene. This CDR3 is built from 16 residues. The J segment lost 8 bases and the V segment lost 2 bases, leaving 9 bases of the junction unmatched. In nucleotides, the CDR3 is TGTGCCAGCAGCTTAAGCCCGGACAGGGGGGTCGATGAGCAGTTCTTC. This gives the protein CASSLSPDRGVDEQFF.

This clone was observed a few times. The gene calls are TRBV28 and TRBJ1-2; TRBD1 agrees at 8 bases. This CDR3 region has 14 residues. The germline CDR1 and CDR2 sequences are MDHEN and SYDVKM. Unmatched junction bases numbered 9, after V lost 4 bases and J lost 8 bases. The CDR3 loop is CASSSRSGGQGYTF. For the CDR3, the DNA is TGTGCCAGCAGTTCTCGCTCAGGGGGCCAAGGCTACACCTTC.

The sample holds a few counts of this clone. The chain combines TRBV7-2 with TRBJ1-2, with a weak D call TRBD1 (6 bases). V lost 5 bases and J lost 0, with 13 bases in between. From germline, CDR1 is SGHTA and CDR2 FQGNSA. The CDR3 spans 15 residues. The CDR3 loop reads CASSPTGFSNYGYTF. CDR3 in DNA: TGTGCCAGCAGCCCAACAGGGTTCTCTAACTATGGCTACACCTTC.

The chain uses TRBV7-2 and TRBJ1-1; D not resolved. The CDR3 is 14 amino acids. Trimming shortened V by 4 bases and J by 1 base, and 10 bases separated the two germline ends. Germline CDR1 SGHTA, CDR2 FQGNSA. This CDR3 reads CASSSPRGNTEAFF. In DNA, the CDR3 is TGTGCCAGCAGCTCGCCCCGGGGGAACACTGAAGCTTTCTTT.

V usage is TRBV11-1 and J usage is TRBJ2-7; 9 bases are shared with TRBD2. Per germline, CDR1 SGHAT and CDR2 FQDESV (reference sequence). This CDR3 region has 17 residues. The V segment lost 5 bases and the J segment 3 bases; nucleotides outside the gene matches: 14. The CDR3 DNA sequence: TGTGCCAGCAGCCCGGGGGGTAGCGGGAGTTCCTTCTACGAGCAGTACTTC. It codes for CASSPGGSGSSFYEQYF.

In regard to this clone: This sample includes further DNA sequences coding for the same CDR3. The chain is built from TRBV6-5 and TRBJ1-5, with a possible D match to TRBD1 (6 bases). Germline V gives CDR1 MNHEY, CDR2 SVGAGI. The CDR3 loop spans 13 amino acids. The V end lost 6 bases, the J end lost 7 bases, and 13 bases lay between the germline ends. The CDR3 sequence is CASRPQGGQPQHF. For the CDR3, the DNA is TGTGCCAGCAGACCACAGGGAGGACAGCCCCAGCATTTT.

This clone was counted only a few times. This chain uses TRBV28 with TRBJ1-5; a possible D gene is TRBD1 (5 bases). Germline V lookup: CDR1 MDHEN, CDR2 SYDVKM. The CDR3 totals 15 residues. Trimming left V 6 bases short and J 5 bases short, with 17 bases between. The CDR3 loop is CASRPPGRSDQPQHF. As DNA, the CDR3 is TGTGCCAGCAGGCCCCCGGGGCGCAGCGATCAGCCCCAGCATTTT. Based on the CDR3 plus reference TRBV28 and TRBJ1-5, the full variable domain is DVKVTQSSRYLVKRTGEKVFLECVQDMDHENMFWYRQDPGLGLRLIYFSYDVKMKEKGDIPEGYSVSREKKERFSLILESASTNQTSMYLCASRPPGRSDQPQHFGDGTRLSIL.

The chain carries TRBV28 and TRBJ1-5; tentative D call: TRBD1 (5 bases). Looked up from germline, CDR1 is MDHEN and CDR2 is SYDVKM. V lost 7 bases, J lost 2 bases, and 18 bases lay in between. The CDR3 contains 16 residues. Here the CDR3 reads CASTPFGQGGNQPQHF. The CDR3 DNA reads TGTGCCAGCACCCCCTTTGGCCAGGGCGGCAATCAGCCCCAGCATTTT. The full variable domain, rest sourced from reference TRBV28 and TRBJ1-5, is DVKVTQSSRYLVKRTGEKVFLECVQDMDHENMFWYRQDPGLGLRLIYFSYDVKMKEKGDIPEGYSVSREKKERFSLILESASTNQTSMYLCASTPFGQGGNQPQHFGDGTRLSIL.

The genes are TRBV5-6 and TRBJ1-2; no clear D. Germline CDR1 SGHDT, CDR2 YYEEEE. V lost 4 bases, J lost 2 bases, and 3 bases lay in between. The CDR3 totals 11 residues. CDR3 sequence (DNA): TGTGCCAGCAGCCAGAACTATGGCTACACCTTC. Amino acids: CASSQNYGYTF.

Concerning this clone: Given a much more abundant clone one base away, this may be a read error. The V and J genes are TRBV28 and TRBJ1-5, with 7 bases aligning to TRBD1. CDR1 and CDR2 from the germline V gene are MDHEN and SYDVKM. CDR3 size: 13 residues. CDR3 loop: CASTLDRNRPQHF. The CDR3 bases are TGTGCCAGCACCCTGGACAGGAATCGGCCCCAGCATTTT.

This clone has more than one count but fewer than ten. The CDR3 is CASRYRGEQFF. The CDR3 DNA reads as TGTGCCAGCAGGTACCGGGGGGAGCAGTTCTTC. The genes are TRBV6-6 and TRBJ2-1, with a tentative D call TRBD2 (6 bases). The germline gives CDR1 MNHNY, CDR2 SVGAGI (reference sequence). V lost 6 bases and J 10 bases, leaving 10 bases between the germline ends. This CDR3 comprises 11 residues.

This clone was recorded a few times. The chain recombines TRBV10-3 with TRBJ2-6; D is uncertain. This CDR3 comprises 16 residues. The V end lost 6 bases, the J end lost 2 bases, and 14 bases lay between the germline ends. CDR1 is ENHRY and CDR2 is SYGVKD in the germline V gene. The CDR3 loop is CAISASTDAGANVLTF. The CDR3, as DNA: TGTGCCATCAGCGCATCGACGGACGCTGGGGCCAACGTCCTGACTTTC.

This clone has a handful of counts. The chain employs TRBV28 and TRBJ2-7, with D uncertain. Germline lookup yields CDR1 MDHEN and CDR2 SYDVKM. V was trimmed by 6 bases and J by 6 bases, leaving 12 bases between them. CDR3 length equals 12 residues. The CDR3 reads CASSRWPSEQYF. DNA for the CDR3: TGTGCCAGCAGCCGTTGGCCATCCGAGCAGTACTTC.

This clone was picked up a small number of times. Other DNA sequences in this sample translate to the same CDR3. The chain couples TRBV30 to TRBJ2-6; D may match TRBD1 or TRBD2 (7 bases each). Germline CDR1 GTSNPN, CDR2 SVGIG (reference sequence). The CDR3 runs 17 residues. The V end lost 8 bases, the J end lost 1 base, and 21 bases lay between the germline ends. The DNA for the CDR3 is TGTGCCGGGCGGCGTGGCAGGGGGGGATCTGGGGCCAACGTCCTGACTTTC. It codes for CAGRRGRGGSGANVLTF.

This clone was observed a handful of times. The CDR3 loop is CASSFRGGAGGEQFF. Written as DNA, the CDR3 is TGTGCCAGCAGCTTCAGGGGGGGAGCGGGAGGTGAGCAGTTCTTC. The chain combines TRBV7-2 with TRBJ2-1, with 9 bases matching TRBD2. The J segment lost 9 bases and the V segment lost 3 bases, leaving 9 bases of the junction unmatched. Germline-derived CDR1 and CDR2 are SGHTA and FQGNSA. The CDR3 consists of 15 residues.

The chain uses TRBV6-6 and TRBJ2-7; weak D call: TRBD1 (6 bases). Trimming cost V 6 bases and J 4 bases, with 10 bases left between them. The CDR3 extends over 12 amino acids. Germline loops: CDR1 MNHNY, CDR2 SVGAGI (reference sequence). CDR3: CASRPQGYEQYF. The CDR3 bases are TGTGCCAGCAGGCCCCAGGGGTACGAGCAGTACTTC.

This clone was picked up a small number of times. The chain's CDR3 is CASSSHRTSGRYPYNEQFF. The CDR3 DNA follows: TGTGCCAGCAGTTCACACCGGACTAGCGGGAGATACCCGTACAATGAGCAGTTCTTC. The rearrangement joins TRBV28 to TRBJ2-1; 13 bases agree with TRBD2. The germline V gene has CDR1 MDHEN and CDR2 SYDVKM. V was pared by 4 bases and J by 4 bases, with 13 bases of the junction left unmatched. The CDR3 is 19 amino acids.

The chain recombines TRBV28 with TRBJ2-7, with a tentative D call TRBD1 (6 bases). Per germline, CDR1 MDHEN and CDR2 SYDVKM. V lost 8 bases to trimming and J lost 3 bases, with 17 bases between them. The CDR3 runs 14 residues. The CDR3 protein is CASVATDRGYEQYF. The CDR3 DNA sequence: TGTGCCAGCGTGGCAACGGACAGAGGCTACGAGCAGTACTTC.

The V call is TRBV6-1, the J call TRBJ2-1, with D possibly matching TRBD1 (7 bases). Germline V gives CDR1 MNHNS, CDR2 SASEGT. This CDR3 comprises 15 residues. Between the trimmed V and J ends, which lost 5 bases and 2 bases, there was a span of 13 bases. This chain's CDR3 is CASSPQGGAYNEQFF. The CDR3 DNA is TGTGCCAGCAGTCCGCAGGGGGGAGCCTACAATGAGCAGTTCTTC.

This chain joins TRBV2 and TRBJ2-7, with 8 nucleotides matching TRBD1. Germline CDR1 and CDR2: SNHLY and FYNNEI. Unmatched junction bases numbered 1, after V lost 3 bases and J lost 0 bases. The length of the CDR3 is 14 residues. CDR3 loop: CASSDGQGSYEQYF. In DNA, the CDR3 is TGTGCCAGCAGTGACGGACAGGGCTCCTACGAGCAGTACTTC.

The chain carries TRBV6-5 and TRBJ2-7; D is unclear. The CDR3 is made up of 13 amino acids. Per germline, CDR1 MNHEY and CDR2 SVGAGI. The V and J ends lost 5 bases and 3 bases respectively, with 11 bases between them. The CDR3 DNA follows: TGTGCCAGCAGTCAGGACCCAAACTACGAGCAGTACTTC. Amino acid sequence: CASSQDPNYEQYF.

V usage is TRBV28 and J usage is TRBJ2-1; perhaps D is TRBD1 or TRBD2 (6 bases each). The CDR3 has 14 amino acids. Trimming stripped 3 bases from V and 8 bases from J, with 14 bases between. Germline CDR1 MDHEN, CDR2 SYDVKM. The CDR3 is CASSLKQGGDEQFF. The CDR3 DNA sequence: TGTGCCAGCAGTTTGAAACAGGGAGGCGATGAGCAGTTCTTC. Full variable domain (missing parts from reference TRBV28 and TRBJ2-1): DVKVTQSSRYLVKRTGEKVFLECVQDMDHENMFWYRQDPGLGLRLIYFSYDVKMKEKGDIPEGYSVSREKKERFSLILESASTNQTSMYLCASSLKQGGDEQFFGPGTRLTVL.

The V call is TRBV6-1, the J call TRBJ1-2, with no clear D. The CDR3 has 15 residues. In germline, CDR1 is MNHNS, CDR2 SASEGT. The V end was cut by 5 bases, the J end by 3 bases, with 16 bases between. CDR3 DNA sequence: TGTGCCAGCAGTTCGTGGACGTCCTCGGACTATGGCTACACCTTC. It is translated as CASSSWTSSDYGYTF.

This clone was seen a few times. The chain recombines TRBV7-2 with TRBJ1-2, with D possibly TRBD1 on 5 matching bases. The CDR3 consists of 13 residues. The germline CDR1 and CDR2 sequences are SGHTA and FQGNSA. Trimming removed 4 bases from V and 7 bases from J, with 13 bases in between. CDR3: CASSSQFGTGYTF. DNA of the CDR3: TGTGCCAGCAGCTCGCAATTCGGGACTGGCTACACCTTC.

The chain joins TRBV6-5 to TRBJ2-1; D is ambiguous. The CDR3 sequence is 13 residues long. Germline V gene sequence: CDR1 MNHEY, CDR2 SVGAGI. Trimming stripped 8 bases from V and 4 bases from J, with 12 bases between. The CDR3 region is CASAPSGYNEQFF. Here the CDR3 DNA reads TGTGCCAGCGCTCCTAGTGGGTACAATGAGCAGTTCTTC.

The chain uses TRBV27 and TRBJ2-3, with 8 bases aligning to TRBD2. Germline V gene sequence: CDR1 MNHEY, CDR2 SMNVEV (reference sequence). The CDR3 extends over 13 amino acids. V lost 8 bases, J lost 10 bases, and 11 bases stayed unmatched. The DNA for the CDR3 is TGTGCCAGCGGGGCTAGCGGGTATAGGGCGCAGTATTTT. Translating gives CASGASGYRAQYF.